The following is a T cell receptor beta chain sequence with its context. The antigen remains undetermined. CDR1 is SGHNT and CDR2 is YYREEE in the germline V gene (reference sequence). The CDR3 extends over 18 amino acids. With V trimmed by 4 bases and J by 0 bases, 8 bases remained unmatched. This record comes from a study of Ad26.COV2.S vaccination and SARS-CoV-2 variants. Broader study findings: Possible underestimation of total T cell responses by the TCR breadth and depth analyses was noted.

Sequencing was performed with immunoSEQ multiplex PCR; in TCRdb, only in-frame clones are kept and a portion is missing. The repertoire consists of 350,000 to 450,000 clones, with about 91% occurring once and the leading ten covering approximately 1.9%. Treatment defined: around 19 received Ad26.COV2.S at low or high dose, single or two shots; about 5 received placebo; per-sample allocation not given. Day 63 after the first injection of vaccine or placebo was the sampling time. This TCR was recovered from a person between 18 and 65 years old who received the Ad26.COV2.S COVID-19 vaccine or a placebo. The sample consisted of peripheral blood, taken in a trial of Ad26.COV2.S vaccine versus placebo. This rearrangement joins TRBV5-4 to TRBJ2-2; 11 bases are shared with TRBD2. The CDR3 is CASSRGTSGIPNTGELFF. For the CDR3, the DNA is TGTGCCAGCAGCCGGGGGACTAGCGGCATTCCGAACACCGGGGAGCTGTTTTTT.